The subject of this entry is one T cell receptor beta chain. Data came from immunoSEQ multiplex PCR; TCRdb stores just in-frame clones and leaves some out. The profile shows about 190,000 clones, roughly 90% of them singletons. The data belong to a study of blood T cell repertoires in COVID-19. Looking at the study overall: The analysed material was cDNA or gDNA that came from T cells, B-cell-depleted T cells, or PBMCs.

The CDR3 spans 15 residues. Germline V gene sequence: CDR1 SGHDT, CDR2 YYEEEE. The junction had 11 bases not matched to a gene; V was cut back by 5 bases and J by 5 bases. The sequence derives from a middle-aged man with acute or convalescent COVID-19. Material: peripheral blood. The J gene is TRBJ1-2, the V gene TRBV5-6; 8 bases match TRBD1. For the CDR3, the DNA is TGTGCCAGCAGGTACTCAGGACAGGGATTATATGGCTACACCTTC. It yields the protein CASRYSGQGLYGYTF.